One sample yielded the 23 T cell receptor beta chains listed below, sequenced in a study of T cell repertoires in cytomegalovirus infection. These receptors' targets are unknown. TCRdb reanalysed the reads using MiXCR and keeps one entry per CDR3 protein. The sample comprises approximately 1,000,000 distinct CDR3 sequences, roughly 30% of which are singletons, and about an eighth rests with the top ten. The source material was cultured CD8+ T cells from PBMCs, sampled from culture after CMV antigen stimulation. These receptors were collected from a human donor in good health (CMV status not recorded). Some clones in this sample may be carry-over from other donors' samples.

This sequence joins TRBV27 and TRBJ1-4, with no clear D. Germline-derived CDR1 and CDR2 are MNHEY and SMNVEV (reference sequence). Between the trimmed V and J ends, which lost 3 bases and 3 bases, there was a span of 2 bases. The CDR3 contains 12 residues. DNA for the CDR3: TGTGCCAGCAGTTTCCCTAATGAAAAACTGTTTTTT. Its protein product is CASSFPNEKLFF.

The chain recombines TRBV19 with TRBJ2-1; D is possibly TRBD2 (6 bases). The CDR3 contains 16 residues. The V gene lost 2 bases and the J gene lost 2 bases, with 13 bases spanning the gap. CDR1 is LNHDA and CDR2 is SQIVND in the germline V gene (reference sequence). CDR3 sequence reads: CASSIFGGLTYNEQFF. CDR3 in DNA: TGTGCCAGTAGTATATTCGGGGGATTAACCTACAATGAGCAGTTCTTC.

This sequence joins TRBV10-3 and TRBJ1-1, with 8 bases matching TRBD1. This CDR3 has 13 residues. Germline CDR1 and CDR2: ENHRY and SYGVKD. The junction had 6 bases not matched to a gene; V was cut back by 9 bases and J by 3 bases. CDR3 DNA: TGTGCCATGGCCGGGACAGGCTACACTGAAGCTTTCTTT. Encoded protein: CAMAGTGYTEAFF.

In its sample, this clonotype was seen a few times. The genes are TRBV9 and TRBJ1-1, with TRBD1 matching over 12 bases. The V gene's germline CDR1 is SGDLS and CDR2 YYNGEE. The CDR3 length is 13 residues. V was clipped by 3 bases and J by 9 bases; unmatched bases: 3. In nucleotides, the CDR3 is TGTGCCAGCAGCGGAGGGACAGGGGGCCAAGCTTTCTTT. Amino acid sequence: CASSGGTGGQAFF.

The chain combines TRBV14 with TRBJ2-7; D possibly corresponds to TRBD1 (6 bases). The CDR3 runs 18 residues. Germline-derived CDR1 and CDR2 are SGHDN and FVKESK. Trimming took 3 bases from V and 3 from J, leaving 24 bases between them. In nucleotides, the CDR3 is TGTGCCAGCAGCCAGGGGCCAGGGGTCCACCCACTCAACTACGAGCAGTACGTC. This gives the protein CASSQGPGVHPLNYEQYV.

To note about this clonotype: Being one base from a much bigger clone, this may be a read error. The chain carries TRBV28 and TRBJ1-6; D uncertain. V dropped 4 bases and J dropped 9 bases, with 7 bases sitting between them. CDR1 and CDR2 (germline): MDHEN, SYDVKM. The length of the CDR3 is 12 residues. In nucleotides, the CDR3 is TGTGCCAGCAGTTCCTCGAGTTCACCCCTCCACTTT. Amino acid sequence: CASSSSSSPLHF.

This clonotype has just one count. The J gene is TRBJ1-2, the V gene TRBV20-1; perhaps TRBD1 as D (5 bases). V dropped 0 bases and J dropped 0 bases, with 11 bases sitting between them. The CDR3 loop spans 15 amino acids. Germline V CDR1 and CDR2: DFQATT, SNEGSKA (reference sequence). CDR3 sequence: CSARDPGDPNYGYTF. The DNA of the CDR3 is TGCAGTGCTAGAGATCCGGGGGATCCTAACTATGGCTACACCTTC.

CDR3 nucleotides: TGCGCCAGCAGTCAATCGTCGGGGCACATCCGTTATAGCAATCAGCCCCAGCATTTT. This encodes CASSQSSGHIRYSNQPQHF. The gene calls are TRBV23-1 and TRBJ1-5; a weak D match, TRBD1 (5 bases). TRBV23-1 is flagged as an ORF with uncertain function. This CDR3 comprises 19 residues. Trimming left V 0 bases short and J 0 bases short, with 18 bases between.

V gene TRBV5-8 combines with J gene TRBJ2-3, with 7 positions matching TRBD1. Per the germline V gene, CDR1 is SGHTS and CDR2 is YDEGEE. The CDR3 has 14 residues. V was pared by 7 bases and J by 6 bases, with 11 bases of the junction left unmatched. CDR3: CASLSRDRGDTQYF. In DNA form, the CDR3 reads TGTGCCAGCTTGTCCCGGGACAGAGGGGATACGCAGTATTTT.

In DNA, the CDR3 is TGTGCCAGCAGCTTAATCGGGGGAGTTCATGGCTACACCTTC. It yields the protein CASSLIGGVHGYTF. The chain joins TRBV7-6 to TRBJ1-2; possibly TRBD1 for D (5 bases). Germline V CDR1 and CDR2: SGHVS, FNYEAQ. V was pared by 2 bases and J by 6 bases, with 13 bases between. This CDR3 has 14 residues. The full variable domain, with the rest looked up from reference TRBV7-6 and TRBJ1-2, is GAGVSQSPRYKVTKRGQDVALRCDPISGHVSLYWYRQALGQGPEFLTYFNYEAQQDKSGLPNDRFSAERPEGSISTLTIQRTEQRDSAMYRCASSLIGGVHGYTFGSGTRLTVV.

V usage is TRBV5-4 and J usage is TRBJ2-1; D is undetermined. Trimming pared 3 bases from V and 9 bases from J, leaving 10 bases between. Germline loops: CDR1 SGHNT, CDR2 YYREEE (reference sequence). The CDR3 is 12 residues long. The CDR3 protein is CASSSSRSEQFF. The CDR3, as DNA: TGTGCCAGCAGCTCTTCACGTAGTGAGCAGTTCTTC.

The CDR3 spells CASRMGGGGNQPQHF. CDR3 DNA sequence: TGTGCCAGCAGAATGGGGGGAGGGGGCAATCAGCCCCAGCATTTT. The rearrangement joins TRBV6-5 to TRBJ1-5, with a weak D call TRBD1 (5 bases). Germline CDR1 and CDR2: MNHEY and SVGAGI. Trimming removed 6 bases from V and 2 bases from J, with 14 bases in between. The CDR3 extends over 15 amino acids.

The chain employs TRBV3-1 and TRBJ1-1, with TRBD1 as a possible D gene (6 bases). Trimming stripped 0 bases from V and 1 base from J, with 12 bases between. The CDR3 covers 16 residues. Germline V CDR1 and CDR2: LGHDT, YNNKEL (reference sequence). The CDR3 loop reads CASSQEGGGTNTEAFF. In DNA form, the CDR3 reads TGTGCCAGCAGCCAAGAAGGAGGGGGGACGAACACTGAAGCTTTCTTT.

DNA of the CDR3: TGCAGTGCTCCTCGTTCTAGCGGGCCTTCCTACGAGCAGTACTTC. Protein: CSAPRSSGPSYEQYF. V gene TRBV20-1 combines with J gene TRBJ2-7; TRBD2 agrees at 8 bases. The germline V gene has CDR1 DFQATT and CDR2 SNEGSKA (reference sequence). This CDR3 spans 15 amino acids. J lost 1 base, V lost 5 bases, and 10 bases had no gene match.

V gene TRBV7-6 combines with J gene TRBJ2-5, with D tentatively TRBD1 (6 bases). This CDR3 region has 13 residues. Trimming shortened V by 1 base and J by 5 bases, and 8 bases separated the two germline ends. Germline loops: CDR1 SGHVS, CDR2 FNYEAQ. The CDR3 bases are TGTGCCAGCAGCTTAGACCAGGGGGAGACCCAGTACTTC. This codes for CASSLDQGETQYF.

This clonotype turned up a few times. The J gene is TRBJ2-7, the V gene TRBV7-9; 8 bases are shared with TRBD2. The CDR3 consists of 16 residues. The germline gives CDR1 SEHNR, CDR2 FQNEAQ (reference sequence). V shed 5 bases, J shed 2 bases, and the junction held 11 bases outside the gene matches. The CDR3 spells CASSPGGGASPYEQYV. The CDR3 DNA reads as TGTGCCAGCAGCCCCGGGGGGGGGGCCTCCCCCTACGAGCAGTACGTC.

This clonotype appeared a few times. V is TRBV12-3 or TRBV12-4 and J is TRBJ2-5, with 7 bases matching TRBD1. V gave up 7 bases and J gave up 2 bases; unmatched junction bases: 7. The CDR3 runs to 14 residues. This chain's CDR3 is CASKPQGHQETQYF. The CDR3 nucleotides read TGTGCCAGCAAACCACAGGGGCATCAAGAGACCCAGTACTTC.

DNA for the CDR3: TGTGCCACTCTAGCGGGGGGGAACAATGAGCAGTTCTTC. Translated: CATLAGGNNEQFF. The chain joins TRBV2 to TRBJ2-1, with TRBD2 identical over 12 bases. V trimming: 10 bases; J trimming: 5 bases; junction bases outside the gene matches: 3. The length of the CDR3 is 13 residues. From germline, CDR1 is SNHLY and CDR2 FYNNEI.

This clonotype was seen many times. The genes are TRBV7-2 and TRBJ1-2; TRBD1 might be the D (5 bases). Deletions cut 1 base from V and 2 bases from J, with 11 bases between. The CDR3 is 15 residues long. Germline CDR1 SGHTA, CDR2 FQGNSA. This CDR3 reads CASSLVVTENYGYTF. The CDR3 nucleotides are TGTGCCAGCAGCTTAGTGGTGACAGAGAACTATGGCTACACCTTC.

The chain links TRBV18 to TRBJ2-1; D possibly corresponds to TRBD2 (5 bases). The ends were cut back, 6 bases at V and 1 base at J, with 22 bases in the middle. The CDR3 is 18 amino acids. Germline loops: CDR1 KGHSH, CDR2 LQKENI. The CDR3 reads CASSEVEDFEPSYNEQFF. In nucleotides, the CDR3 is TGTGCCAGCTCCGAGGTGGAGGACTTCGAACCTTCCTACAATGAGCAGTTCTTC.

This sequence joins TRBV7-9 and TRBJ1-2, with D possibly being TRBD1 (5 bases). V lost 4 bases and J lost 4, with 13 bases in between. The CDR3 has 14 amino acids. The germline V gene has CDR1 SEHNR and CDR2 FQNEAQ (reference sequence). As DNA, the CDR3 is TGTGCCAGCAGCTCCGACAGCGACAGCTATGGCTACACCTTC. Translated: CASSSDSDSYGYTF.

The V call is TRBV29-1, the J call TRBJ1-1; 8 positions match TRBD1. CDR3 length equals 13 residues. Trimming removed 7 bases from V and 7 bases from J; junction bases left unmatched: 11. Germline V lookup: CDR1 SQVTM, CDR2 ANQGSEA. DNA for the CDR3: TGCAGCGGGGCGGCAGGGGGCAAGGGTGAAGCTTTCTTT. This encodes CSGAAGGKGEAFF.

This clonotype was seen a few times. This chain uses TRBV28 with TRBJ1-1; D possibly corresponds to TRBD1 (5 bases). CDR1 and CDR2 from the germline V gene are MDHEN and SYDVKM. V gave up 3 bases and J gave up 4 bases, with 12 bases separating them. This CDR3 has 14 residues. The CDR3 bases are TGTGCCAGCAGTTTGATTCAGGGACCCACTGAAGCTTTCTTT. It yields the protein CASSLIQGPTEAFF.